This T cell receptor beta chain stems from a study of T-cell reconstitution after alpha-beta-depleted transplantation in children. Germline values: CDR1 SGHRS, CDR2 YFSETQ. The CDR3 has 17 residues. V lost 3 bases to trimming and J lost 7 bases; unmatched junction nucleotides: 10. This clonotype was found a few times. Unique molecular identifiers were incorporated during preparation of the TCRbeta library. Each CDR3 protein is one row after TCRdb ran MiXCR on the PCR reads. The data contain just under 550,000 distinct CDR3 sequences, approximately 16% of them seen just once; the ten biggest clones take up roughly 3.3%.

This chain connects TRBV5-1 to TRBJ2-1; 13 positions match TRBD2. Sample: PBMCs from the stem cell graft donor, taken from the stem cell graft. This clonotype was sampled from a human donor who donated a stem cell graft to a child with acute lymphoblastic leukemia. CDR3 protein: CASSSGLAGEKANEQFF. CDR3 DNA sequence: TGCGCCAGCAGCTCCGGACTAGCGGGAGAAAAGGCAAATGAGCAGTTCTTC.